This TCR beta chain was profiled in a study of beta chain features in type 1 diabetes. The study, taken as a whole, reports: Shorter TCRB CDR3s, moderately but significantly so, were found in Type 1 diabetes patients in all four CD4+ subsets. A possible short-template PCR bias applies equally to patients and controls.

Purity (above 98%) was reached by all sorted populations. This clone has only a few counts. Its antigen remains unknown. This CDR3 contains 16 residues. Germline V gene sequence: CDR1 SGHDT, CDR2 YYEEEE. Trimming took 2 bases from V and 7 from J; bases not matched to a gene: 10. Reverse transcription of all isolated RNA meant that expressed TCRB transcripts were sequenced. Generated by immunoSEQ multiplex PCR, the TCRdb table keeps only in-frame clones and is missing some. Here the sample spans roughly 330,000 clones, roughly 13% being singletons. The genes are TRBV5-6 and TRBJ1-2, with 11 bases that match TRBD1. The sequenced material came from naive CD4+ T cells from blood. This receptor was taken from a woman aged 18-29 years with type 1 diabetes. CDR3 loop: CASSFGQGAQEGGYTF. The CDR3 coding sequence is TGTGCCAGCAGCTTCGGACAGGGGGCGCAGGAGGGTGGCTACACCTTC.